The present T cell receptor (beta chain) was sequenced within a study of resident and recirculating memory T cells in vitiligo. About the research overall: Samples were epidermis from two lesional and two nonlesional sites, plus PBMCs. Whole samples, not sorted cells, were homogenized and used for genomic DNA extraction.

Trimming left V 7 bases short and J 8 bases short, with 17 bases between. The CDR3 sequence is 14 residues long. Germline-derived CDR1 and CDR2 are LNHDA and SQIVND (reference sequence). TCRdb's copy holds only in-frame clones and misses some; the assay was immunoSEQ multiplex PCR. The data show around 40,000 clones, over 90% seen once. The sequence was obtained from a male donor with vitiligo. This sequence joins TRBV19 and TRBJ1-4, with D tentatively TRBD1 (5 bases). The specimen sequenced was blood. CDR3 sequence: CASNDRGGGEKLFF. The CDR3 bases are TGTGCCAGTAACGACCGGGGGGGTGGAGAAAAACTGTTTTTT.